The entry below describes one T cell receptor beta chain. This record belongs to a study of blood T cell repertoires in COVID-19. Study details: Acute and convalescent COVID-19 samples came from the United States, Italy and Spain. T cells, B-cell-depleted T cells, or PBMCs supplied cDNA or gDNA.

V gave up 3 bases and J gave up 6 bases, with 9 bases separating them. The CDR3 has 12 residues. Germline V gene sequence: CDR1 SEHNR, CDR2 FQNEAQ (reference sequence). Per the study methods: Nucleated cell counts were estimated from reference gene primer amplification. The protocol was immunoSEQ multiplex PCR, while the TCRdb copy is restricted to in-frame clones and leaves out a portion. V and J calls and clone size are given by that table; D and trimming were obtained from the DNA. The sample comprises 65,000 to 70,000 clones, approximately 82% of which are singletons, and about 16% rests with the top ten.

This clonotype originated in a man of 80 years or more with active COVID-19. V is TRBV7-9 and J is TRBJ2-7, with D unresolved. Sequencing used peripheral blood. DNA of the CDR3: TGTGCCAGCAGCTTTACCACGGGCGAGCAGTACTTC. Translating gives CASSFTTGEQYF.